This is a list of T cell receptor beta chains from one sample in a study of blood T cell repertoires in COVID-19. TCRdb's copy holds only in-frame clones and misses some; the assay was immunoSEQ multiplex PCR. The data hold more than 250,000 clones, with approximately 89% observed a single time. The specimen sequenced was peripheral blood. The receptors derive from a woman aged 30 to 39 with COVID-19, enrolled during active disease. Each CDR3 is given with its conserved first and last residue. Fields, in order: J gene, D gene, clone size, V gene, CDR3 DNA, CDR3 protein. A D gene is named only where the DNA matches it firmly. Size values are once, few and many counts, or a class for expanded clones, and some rows have none.

>TRBJ1-6|-|-|TRBV2
TGTGCCAGCAATCAACAGGACACCACTAATTCACCCCTCCACTTT
CASNQQDTTNSPLHF
>TRBJ2-5|TRBD1|-|TRBV27
TGTGCCAGCAGTTCCCTAGGGGGCCCCAGGACCCAGTACTTC
CASSSLGGPRTQYF
>TRBJ1-1|-|-|TRBV18
TGTGCCAGCTCACGGGGGGTCCAAGGTGTGGAGAACACTGAAGCTTTCTTT
CASSRGVQGVENTEAFF
>TRBJ1-1|-|-|TRBV29-1
TGCAGCGCCGTCAGGGACACTGAAGCTTTCTTT
CSAVRDTEAFF
>TRBJ1-4|TRBD1|-|TRBV19
TGTGCCAGTAGTCAAACTACAGGGGAGGAAGTCGAAAAACTGTTTTTT
CASSQTTGEEVEKLFF
>TRBJ2-5|-|-|TRBV6-1
TGTGCCAGCAGTGAGGATCAGGGATCCGCGGAGACCCAGTACTTC
CASSEDQGSAETQYF
>TRBJ1-1|-|-|TRBV7-2
TGTGCCAGCAGCTTCAGGATGAACACTGAAGCTTTCTTT
CASSFRMNTEAFF
>TRBJ1-1|-|-|TRBV24-1
TGTGCCACCAGTGATGACCAGGGTGGAGTCGGTTTCTTT
CATSDDQGGVGFF
>TRBJ1-2|-|-|TRBV11-2
TGTGCCAGCAGCTTAGCGGGGGGCTGGGGCTATGGCTACACCTTC
CASSLAGGWGYGYTF
>TRBJ1-1|TRBD1|-|TRBV12-3/TRBV12-4
TGTGCCAGCCAACGACAGGGGGCCAAGGCAGCTTTCTTT
CASQRQGAKAAFF
>TRBJ1-5|-|-|TRBV6-5
TGTGCCAGCAGGGAGGGGATGAGGAATCAGCCCCAGCATTTT
CASREGMRNQPQHF
>TRBJ1-2|TRBD1|-|TRBV29-1
TGCAGCGTTGAGGGACAGGGTACCTATGGCTACACCTTC
CSVEGQGTYGYTF
>TRBJ2-7|TRBD1|-|TRBV9
TGTGCCAGCAGCGTAGAGGGACAGGGTTCCTACGAGCAGTACTTC
CASSVEGQGSYEQYF
>TRBJ2-7|-|-|TRBV7-2
TGTGCCAGCAGCCCACTGCTGGCGGGCGAGCAGTACTTC
CASSPLLAGEQYF
>TRBJ1-1|-|-|TRBV19
TGTGCCAGTAACCACCTTGGGGGGGCAATGAACACTGAAGCTTTCTTT
CASNHLGGAMNTEAFF
>TRBJ2-5|TRBD1|-|TRBV7-9
TGTGCCAGCTCTCCGACAGGGCTGGGACCAGAGACCCAGTACTTC
CASSPTGLGPETQYF
>TRBJ1-1|-|-|TRBV4-1
TGCGCCAGCAGCACGATTGGAGGCACTGAAGCTTTCTTT
CASSTIGGTEAFF
>TRBJ2-7|-|once|TRBV25-1
TGTGCCAGCAGTGAATTTGGACAGCAGACCCCCCTTGGCGAGCAGTACTTC
CASSEFGQQTPLGEQYF
>TRBJ2-3|-|-|TRBV5-4
TGTGCCAGCAGCGGCATCACAGATACGCAGTATTTT
CASSGITDTQYF
>TRBJ1-2|-|-|TRBV19
TGTGCCAGTAACCCGGGAGGGGGGACCTATGGCTACACCTTC
CASNPGGGTYGYTF
>TRBJ1-2|-|-|TRBV5-5
TGTGCCAGCAGCTTGTTGGGGGCGCAGGGCTACACCTTC
CASSLLGAQGYTF
>TRBJ2-3|-|-|TRBV18
TGTGCCAGCTCACGGGAGGCAAGCACAGATACGCAGTATTTT
CASSREASTDTQYF
>TRBJ2-5|TRBD1|-|TRBV5-4
TGTGCCAGCAGCTACAGGGGGCAAGAGACCCAGTACTTC
CASSYRGQETQYF
>TRBJ1-6|-|-|TRBV3-1/TRBV3-2
TGTGCCAGCAGCCAAGCACTGTATTCACCCCTCCACTTT
CASSQALYSPLHF
>TRBJ1-1|-|-|TRBV6-5
TGTGCCAGCAGCTTGGGACTATCTGAAGCTTTCTTT
CASSLGLSEAFF
>TRBJ2-3|TRBD2|-|TRBV18
TGTGCCAGCTCCCGGACTAGCGGGGGGGCGGATACGCAGTATTTT
CASSRTSGGADTQYF
>TRBJ2-3|TRBD2|once|TRBV2
TGTGCCAGCCGACTAGCGGGGGGGCAAGATACGCAGTATTTT
CASRLAGGQDTQYF
>TRBJ2-1|-|-|TRBV14
TGTGCCAGCAGTCGCAATCCAGAGGTCTACAATGAGCAGTTCTTC
CASSRNPEVYNEQFF
>TRBJ1-1|-|-|TRBV15
TGTGCCACCAGCAGAGCCTTGGGGCAAAAAGCTTTCTTT
CATSRALGQKAFF
>TRBJ1-2|TRBD1|-|TRBV2
TGTGCCAGCACTATGGACAGGGCCCGATATGGCTACACCTTC
CASTMDRARYGYTF
>TRBJ1-1|TRBD1|-|TRBV3-1/TRBV3-2
TGTGCCAGCAGCCAAGAGGGGGACAGGGGGAGAACTGAAGCTTTCTTT
CASSQEGDRGRTEAFF
>TRBJ2-1|-|-|TRBV4-3
TGCGCCAGCAGCCATGGAGGGGTCGGTGGGGAGCAGTTCTTC
CASSHGGVGGEQFF
>TRBJ1-1|-|-|TRBV14
TGTGCCAGCCCTCCTTTCCCCCGGGTTACTGAAGCTTTCTTT
CASPPFPRVTEAFF
>TRBJ1-2|-|-|TRBV19
TGTGCCAGTAGTATAGGACAGGATCCCTCTAACTATGGCTACACCTTC
CASSIGQDPSNYGYTF
>TRBJ2-3|TRBD2|-|TRBV24-1
TGTGCCACCAGACCGAAAACCTCATGCCTAGCGGTCAAGTATTTT
CATRPKTSCLAVKYF
>TRBJ2-6|-|-|TRBV6-5
TGTGCCAGCACCACTACTAGGACTGGGGCCAACGTCCTGACTTTC
CASTTTRTGANVLTF
>TRBJ2-3|-|few|TRBV4-2
TGTGCCAGCAGCCAAGGTTCTAGCACAGATACGCAGTATTTT
CASSQGSSTDTQYF
>TRBJ1-2|TRBD1|-|TRBV5-5
TGTGCCAGCAGCTCCCGGACAGGGGTAGGCTACACCTTC
CASSSRTGVGYTF
>TRBJ1-5|-|-|TRBV7-9
TGTGCCAGCAGCCCGGGGAATCAGCCCCAGCATTTT
CASSPGNQPQHF
>TRBJ1-3|-|-|TRBV27
TGTGCCAGCAGTAGGACAGATATGATCTCTGGAAACACCATATATTTT
CASSRTDMISGNTIYF
>TRBJ1-4|TRBD1|-|TRBV27
TGTGCCAGCAGTTTGACAGGGCCTTATGAAAAACTGTTTTTT
CASSLTGPYEKLFF
>TRBJ1-5|-|-|TRBV7-8
TGTGCCAGCACCTTGGAGGGACCTTCATTCCTTCAGCCCCAGCATTTT
CASTLEGPSFLQPQHF
>TRBJ1-1|TRBD1|-|TRBV5-1
TGCGCCAGCAGCTTGGCCGTTATACAGGGGGGGACTGAAGCTTTCTTT
CASSLAVIQGGTEAFF
>TRBJ1-2|TRBD1|-|TRBV5-8
TGTGCCAGCAGCTTAGCCGGGACAGGGGGGGATGGCTACACCTTC
CASSLAGTGGDGYTF
>TRBJ1-1|-|-|TRBV28
TGTGCCAGCAGCGTCGGCGGGAACACTGAAGCTTTCTTT
CASSVGGNTEAFF
>TRBJ2-7|-|-|TRBV11-3
TGTGCCAGCAGCTGGGGAGGGGGAACCTACGAGCAGTACTTC
CASSWGGGTYEQYF
>TRBJ1-2|-|-|TRBV5-6
TGTGCCAGCAGGCCCGCAGGGCCAAACTATGGCTACACCTTC
CASRPAGPNYGYTF
>TRBJ2-7|-|-|TRBV9
TGTGCCAGCAGCCAATCCCCTGCGAACGAGCAGTACTTC
CASSQSPANEQYF
>TRBJ1-2|-|-|TRBV5-4
TGTGCCAGCAGCTTTGGCGTCACACAGGCCTATGGCTACACCTTC
CASSFGVTQAYGYTF
>TRBJ1-1|TRBD1|-|TRBV27
TGTGCCAGCAGACTTACAGGGGGGAACACTGAAGCTTTCTTT
CASRLTGGNTEAFF
>TRBJ2-5|TRBD1|-|TRBV18
TGTGCCAGCTCGCCCATACAGGGGACGCAGGAGACCCAGTACTTC
CASSPIQGTQETQYF
>TRBJ2-5|TRBD1|-|TRBV5-1
TGCGCCAGCAGCTTGAGGGGGCTCTTAGAAGAGACCCAGTACTTC
CASSLRGLLEETQYF
>TRBJ1-5|-|few|TRBV28
TGTGCCAGCGGAACAGTCTCAGGGGTCGGTATTCCCCAGCATTTT
CASGTVSGVGIPQHF